This TCR beta chain emerged from a study of blood T cells in healthy people across ages. Study results and caveats: Donors of long life had a larger count of naive CD4+ cells and greater diversity than aged donors.

Regarding this clonotype: Its cognate antigen is unknown.

Then a second PCR, running roughly 7 to 11 cycles, was carried out with a sample-barcoded 5' primer and a J-beta primer mix. Each cDNA molecule was tagged by a template-switch adaptor that had 12 random nucleotides. TCRdb reanalysed the 5' RACE reads using MiXCR and keeps one entry per CDR3 protein. The sample consists of some 700,000 distinct CDR3 sequences, 43% of them appearing once. The CDR3 is made up of 13 amino acids. The germline V gene has CDR1 SGHTA and CDR2 FQGNSA. Trimming shortened V by 1 base and J by 11 bases, and 14 bases separated the two germline ends. The chain joins TRBV7-2 to TRBJ1-1; D remains ambiguous. The clonotype was recovered from an older woman in good health. Material: blood. DNA for the CDR3: TGTGCCAGCAGCTTAGATGGGGTGGGAAGGGCTTTCTTT. Translating gives CASSLDGVGRAFF.